The source of this T cell receptor (beta chain) is a study of T-cell memory formation after mild COVID-19 (dated by TCRdb to the early 2020s). Background for the entire study: Most TCR sequence clusters were specific to one of the two donors. Longitudinal TCRalpha and TCRbeta repertoire sequencing tracked T-cell clones expanding and contracting after mild COVID-19 in two donors. The cohort was made up of two young adult volunteers, one female and one male, who were previously healthy.

PBMCs were isolated by Ficoll-Paque density gradient centrifugation. The sample holds many counts of this clonotype. The antigen it binds to is not known. No base-level quality is on record; no much larger clone is a single base apart. Ends trimmed: V by 0 bases, J by 3 bases; bases unmatched to a gene: 6. The CDR1 and CDR2 encoded by the germline V gene are LGHNA and YSLEER. The CDR3 numbers 17 residues from cysteine through phenylalanine. Here the CDR3 DNA is all that survives: 51 bases in frame from base 1. These reads were obtained on an Illumina NovaSeq 6000. Using 5'RACE with constant-segment primers, TCRalpha and TCRbeta cDNA libraries were constructed, with sample barcodes and unique molecular identifiers added in the process. Trizol reagent was used to extract RNA from every sample. Library amplification was performed in two PCR steps, and a second sample barcode and Illumina TruSeq adapters were introduced in the second step. Sequencing of the libraries was done on an Illumina NovaSeq, producing 2 x 150 bp paired-end reads. Per the authors' processing: With migec v1.2.7, reads were demultiplexed and then collapsed into UMI-guided consensus sequences. Using mixcr v2.1.11, UMI consensuses were aligned to TRA and TRB V and J templates and then assembled into clonotypes. A clonotype was counted as expanded or contracted only if both edgeR and NoisET called the change significant, with noise models trained on biological replicates. edgeR calls used a false discovery rate-adjusted p below 0.01 and a log2 fold-change threshold of 1. As an exploratory analysis of dynamics, PCA with hierarchical clustering was applied to max-normalized trajectories of the 1000 most abundant clonotypes. The CD4 or CD8 phenotype of responding clones was assigned using the separately sequenced CD4+ and CD8+ repertoires. The public reads were quality trimmed at Q25 with fastp and then assembled into clones with MiXCR by TCRdb, keeping productive beta chains. For every CDR3 protein sequence, its rows merge into one entry that carries the most common genes and DNA. TCRdb, not the authors, supplied the V and J calls. Within this sample are about 390,000 distinct CDR3 sequences, with approximately 15% of them counted one time only. 20% to 25% of the sample is taken by the ten largest.

On the study overall, not on this receptor specifically: Some responding clones were detected in pre-infection memory, suggesting pre-existing cross-reactive memory T cells joined the SARS-CoV-2 response. The study included only a couple of mild cases, and larger cohorts that include severe cases with pre-infection samples were judged to be necessary. Contracting CD4+ clones turned up mainly in the CM and EM memory subsets, whereas EMRA was where CD8+ clones were enriched. From day 15 to 85, contracting clones showed balanced CD4/CD8 phenotypes, whereas a second wave of clones that expanded from day 15 to 37 leaned towards CD4+. SARS-CoV-2 specificity of the second-wave clones peaking on day 37 was not confirmed.

This sequence was found in a man aged 18 to 30 who had mild COVID-19 (a few samples of this study predate the infection). The sample titles of this study are shuffled in the database, so cell type and time point are left out; the donor was told from shared clones. This sequence uses TRBV4-3 and TRBJ2-1; 9 junctional bases match TRBD2. Sequenced: PBMCs or a T cell subset sorted from them (not recorded which). The CDR3 here reads CASSQDGRGGVYNEQFF. The DNA sequence is as follows: TGCGCCAGCAGCCAAGATGGGCGGGGGGGCGTCTACAATGAGCAGTTCTTC.